This TCR beta chain was identified during a study of T cell repertoires in cytomegalovirus infection. Study summary: Public TCR beta signature analysis indicated the presence of both CMV infection and matching HLA type.

V was shortened by 3 bases and J by 6 bases, with 23 bases between the two germline ends. The CDR3 length is 17 residues. Germline V gene lookup returns CDR1 SEHNR and CDR2 FQNEAQ (reference sequence). General study results and limits: Cumulative public TCR beta family frequency identified carriers of CMV plus the relevant HLA. Ex vivo responses were dominated by HLA-C-restricted CMV-specific TCR beta clonotypes.

This clonotype was seen ten or more times. Its target is unknown. In TCRdb, the reads were re-called with MiXCR into one record per CDR3 protein. The sample carries around 350,000 distinct CDR3 sequences, about a sixth recorded once. The sequenced sample was PBMCs. This chain links TRBV7-9 with TRBJ1-2; D may be TRBD1 (6 bases). The TCR originated in a human donor in good health (CMV status not recorded). Some clones in this sample may be carry-over from other donors' samples. In nucleotides, the CDR3 is TGTGCCAGCAGCTTTTTGGGACAAGTCCGGAATATGGATGGCTACACCTTC. It codes for CASSFLGQVRNMDGYTF.